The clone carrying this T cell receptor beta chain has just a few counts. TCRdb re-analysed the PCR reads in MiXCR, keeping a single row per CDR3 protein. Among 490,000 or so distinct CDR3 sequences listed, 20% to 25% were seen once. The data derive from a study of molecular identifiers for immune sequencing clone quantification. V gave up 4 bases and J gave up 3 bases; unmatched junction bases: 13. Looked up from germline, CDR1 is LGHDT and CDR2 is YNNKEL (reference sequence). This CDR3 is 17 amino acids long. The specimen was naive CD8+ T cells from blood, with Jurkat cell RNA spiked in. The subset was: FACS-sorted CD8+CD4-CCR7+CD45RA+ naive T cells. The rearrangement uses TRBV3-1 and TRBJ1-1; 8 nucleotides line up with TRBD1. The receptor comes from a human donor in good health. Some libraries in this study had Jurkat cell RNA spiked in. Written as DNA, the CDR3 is TGTGCCAGCAGCCCAAGCGGGCAGGGGGCGGCGGACACTGAAGCTTTCTTT. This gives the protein CASSPSGQGAADTEAFF.